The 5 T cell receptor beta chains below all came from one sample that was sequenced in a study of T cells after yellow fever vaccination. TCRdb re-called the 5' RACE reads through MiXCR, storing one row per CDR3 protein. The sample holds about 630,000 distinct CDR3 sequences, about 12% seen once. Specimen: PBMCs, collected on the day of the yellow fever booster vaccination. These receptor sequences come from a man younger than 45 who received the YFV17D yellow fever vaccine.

The CDR3 here is CASSVGDPSTGELFF. The CDR3 region has the DNA TGTGCCAGCAGCGTCGGGGACCCCAGCACCGGGGAGCTGTTTTTT. The chain employs TRBV9 and TRBJ2-2, with D tentatively TRBD1 or TRBD2 (5 bases each). CDR3 size: 15 residues. CDR1 and CDR2 from the germline V gene are SGDLS and YYNGEE. The V end was cut by 2 bases, the J end by 4 bases, with 12 bases between.

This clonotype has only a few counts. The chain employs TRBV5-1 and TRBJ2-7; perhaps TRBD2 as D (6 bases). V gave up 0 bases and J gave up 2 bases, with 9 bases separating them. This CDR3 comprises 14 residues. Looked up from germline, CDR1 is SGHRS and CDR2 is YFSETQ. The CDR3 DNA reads TGCGCCAGCAGCTTGGTGGGGAGGCCCTACGAGCAGTACTTC. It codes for CASSLVGRPYEQYF.

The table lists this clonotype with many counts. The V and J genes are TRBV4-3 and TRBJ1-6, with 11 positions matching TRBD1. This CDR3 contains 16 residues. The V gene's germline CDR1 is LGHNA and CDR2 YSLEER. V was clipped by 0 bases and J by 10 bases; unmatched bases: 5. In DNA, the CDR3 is TGCGCCAGCAGCCAAGAAAGCGGGACAGGGGGATCACCCCTCCACTTT. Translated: CASSQESGTGGSPLHF.

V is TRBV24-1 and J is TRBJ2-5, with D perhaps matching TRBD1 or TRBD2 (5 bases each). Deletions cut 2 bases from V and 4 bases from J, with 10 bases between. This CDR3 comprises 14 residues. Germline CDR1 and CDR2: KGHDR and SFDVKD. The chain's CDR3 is CATSDSGRRETQYF. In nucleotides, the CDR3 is TGTGCCACCAGTGATTCGGGACGAAGAGAGACCCAGTACTTC.

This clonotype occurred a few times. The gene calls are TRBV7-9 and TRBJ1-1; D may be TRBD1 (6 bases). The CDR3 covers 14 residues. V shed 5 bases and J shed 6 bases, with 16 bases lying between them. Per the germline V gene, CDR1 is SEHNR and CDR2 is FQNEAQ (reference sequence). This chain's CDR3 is CASSPWTDGAEAFF. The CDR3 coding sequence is TGTGCCAGCAGCCCTTGGACAGACGGCGCTGAAGCTTTCTTT.